Reported below is one TCR beta chain. This sample was included in a study of blood T cell repertoires in COVID-19. Assay: immunoSEQ multiplex PCR; the TCRdb copy retains only in-frame clones and omits some. The table has about 350,000 clones, approximately 89% seen once. The ends were cut back, 2 bases at V and 6 bases at J, with 13 bases in the middle. This CDR3 contains 14 residues. Germline V gives CDR1 MGHRA, CDR2 YSYEKL. The V call is TRBV4-1, the J call TRBJ1-1; possible D gene TRBD1, 5 bases. Sequences were obtained from PBMCs or T cells enriched from blood (not recorded which). The TCR sequence derives from a woman aged 30 to 39 who had recovered from COVID-19. The CDR3 nucleotides read TGCGCCAGCAGCCAAAACGGGGGGACGCCTGAAGCTTTCTTT. The encoded protein is CASSQNGGTPEAFF.